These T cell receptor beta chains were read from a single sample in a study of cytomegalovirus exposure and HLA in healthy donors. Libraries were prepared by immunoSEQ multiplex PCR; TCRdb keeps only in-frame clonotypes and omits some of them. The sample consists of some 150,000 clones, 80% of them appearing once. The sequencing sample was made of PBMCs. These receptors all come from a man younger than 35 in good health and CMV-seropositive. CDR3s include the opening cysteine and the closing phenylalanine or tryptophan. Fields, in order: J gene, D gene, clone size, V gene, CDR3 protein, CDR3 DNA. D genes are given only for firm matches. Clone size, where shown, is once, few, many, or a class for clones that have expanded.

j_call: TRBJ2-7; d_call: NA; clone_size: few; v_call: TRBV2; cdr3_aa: CASITLRDAHVYEQYF; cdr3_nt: TGTGCCAGCATCACGCTGCGGGACGCGCATGTTTACGAGCAGTACTTC
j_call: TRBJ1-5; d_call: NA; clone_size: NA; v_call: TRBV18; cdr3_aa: CASSETGTLNQPQHF; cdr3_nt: TGTGCCAGCTCAGAGACAGGAACTTTAAATCAGCCCCAGCATTTT
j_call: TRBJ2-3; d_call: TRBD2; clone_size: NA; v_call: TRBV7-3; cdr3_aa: CASSLSPGGRGIDTQYF; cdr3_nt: TGTGCCAGCAGCTTAAGTCCGGGGGGGCGTGGTATAGATACGCAGTATTTT
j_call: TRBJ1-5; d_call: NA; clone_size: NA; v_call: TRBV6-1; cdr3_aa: CASSSTPNQPQHF; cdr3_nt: TGTGCCAGCAGCTCCACACCGAATCAGCCCCAGCATTTT
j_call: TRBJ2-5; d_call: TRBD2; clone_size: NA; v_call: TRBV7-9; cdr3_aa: CSSSLLAGGVRETQYF; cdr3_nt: TGTTCCAGCAGCTTACTAGCGGGGGGCGTCCGAGAGACCCAGTACTTC
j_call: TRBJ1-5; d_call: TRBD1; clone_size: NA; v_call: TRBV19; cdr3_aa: CASSSGTGGSQPQHF; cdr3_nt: TGTGCCAGTAGTTCCGGGACAGGGGGGAGTCAGCCCCAGCATTTT
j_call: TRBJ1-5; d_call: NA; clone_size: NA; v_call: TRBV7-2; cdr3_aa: CASSRSGRQFNQPQHF; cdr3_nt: TGTGCCAGCAGCCGAAGTGGGCGACAGTTCAATCAGCCCCAGCATTTT
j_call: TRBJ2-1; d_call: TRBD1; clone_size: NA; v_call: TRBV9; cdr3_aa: CASSDRTGAYYNEQFF; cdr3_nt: TGTGCCAGCAGCGACCGGACAGGGGCCTACTACAATGAGCAGTTCTTC
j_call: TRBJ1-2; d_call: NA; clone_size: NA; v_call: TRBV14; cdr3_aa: CASSLSKYYGYTF; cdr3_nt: TGTGCCAGCAGCTTGAGCAAGTACTATGGCTACACCTTC
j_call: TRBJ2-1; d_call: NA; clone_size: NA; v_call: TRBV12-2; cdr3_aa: CASRPPRSYNEQFF; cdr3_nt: TGTGCAAGTCGCCCCCCTCGCTCCTACAATGAGCAGTTCTTC
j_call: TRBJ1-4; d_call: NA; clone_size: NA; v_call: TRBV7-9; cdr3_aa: CASSPRAEKLFF; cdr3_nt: TGTGCCAGCAGCCCGAGGGCTGAAAAACTGTTTTTT
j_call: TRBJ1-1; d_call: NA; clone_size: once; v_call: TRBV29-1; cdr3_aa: CSVQRAREEAFF; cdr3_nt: TGCAGCGTTCAGCGGGCCAGGGAGGAAGCTTTCTTT
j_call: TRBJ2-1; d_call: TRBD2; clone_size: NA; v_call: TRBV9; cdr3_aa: CASSVDRSGGADNEQFF; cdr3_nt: TGTGCCAGCAGCGTAGATAGGAGCGGGGGGGCGGACAATGAGCAGTTCTTC
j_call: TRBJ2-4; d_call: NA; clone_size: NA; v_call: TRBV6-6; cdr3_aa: CASREQARLAKNSQYF; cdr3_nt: TGTGCCAGCAGGGAACAGGCAAGATTAGCCAAAAACAGTCAGTACTTC
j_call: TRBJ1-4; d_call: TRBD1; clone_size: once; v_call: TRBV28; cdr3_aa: CASSSRGTVNEKLFF; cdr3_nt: TGTGCCAGCAGTTCAAGGGGGACAGTTAATGAAAAACTGTTTTTT
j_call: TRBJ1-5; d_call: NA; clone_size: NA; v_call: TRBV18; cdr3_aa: CASSPAEGWQPQHF; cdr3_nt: TGTGCCAGCTCACCTGCAGAGGGTTGGCAGCCCCAGCATTTT
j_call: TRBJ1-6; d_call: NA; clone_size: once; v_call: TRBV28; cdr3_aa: CASSFHHGRGGSPLHF; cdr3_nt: TGTGCCAGCAGTTTTCACCACGGGAGGGGAGGTTCACCCCTCCACTTT
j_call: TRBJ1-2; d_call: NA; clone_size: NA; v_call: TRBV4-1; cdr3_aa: CASSHEITGYYGYTF; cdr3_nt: TGCGCCAGCAGCCACGAAATCACAGGGTACTATGGCTACACCTTC
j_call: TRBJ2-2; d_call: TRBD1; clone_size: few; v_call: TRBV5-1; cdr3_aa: CASSLTGGFTGELFF; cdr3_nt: TGCGCCAGCAGCTTGACAGGGGGCTTTACCGGGGAGCTGTTTTTT
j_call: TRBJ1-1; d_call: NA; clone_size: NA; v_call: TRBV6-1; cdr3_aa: CASSEIGAFF; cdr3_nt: TGTGCCAGCAGTGAAATCGGGGCTTTCTTT
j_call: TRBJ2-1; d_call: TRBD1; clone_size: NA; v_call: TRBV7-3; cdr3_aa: CASSQTGASNEQFF; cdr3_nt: TGTGCCAGCAGCCAGACAGGGGCTAGCAATGAGCAGTTCTTC
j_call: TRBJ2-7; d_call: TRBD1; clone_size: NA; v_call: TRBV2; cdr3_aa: CASSEFPDRSSSYEQYF; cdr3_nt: TGTGCCAGCAGTGAATTTCCGGACAGGTCCAGCTCCTACGAGCAGTACTTC